The 25 T cell receptor beta chains below were found in one sample sequenced in a study of shared clonotypes between healthy human individuals. The assay was immunoSEQ multiplex PCR, and TCRdb's table has in-frame clones only and misses some. The sample has approximately 2.4 million clones, 95% seen once. The specimen was naive CD4+ T cells sorted from blood. Subset reported: CD45RA+ positively selected. The source of these receptors is a man younger than 35 in good health.

The V and J genes are TRBV5-1 and TRBJ2-7; D might be TRBD1 or TRBD2, each matching 5 bases. This CDR3 has 16 residues. The V gene's germline CDR1 is SGHRS and CDR2 YFSETQ. V lost 4 bases to trimming and J lost 2 bases, with 19 bases between them. This CDR3 reads CASSGGNSRSTYEQYF. CDR3 nucleotide sequence: TGCGCCAGCAGCGGGGGAAACTCAAGATCCACCTACGAGCAGTACTTC.

This clone appeared a single time. J is TRBJ1-1 and V is TRBV7-2; D is unclear. This CDR3 spans 13 amino acids. V lost 4 bases and J 6 bases, leaving 12 bases between the germline ends. The germline V gene encodes CDR1 SGHTA and CDR2 FQGNSA. CDR3 nucleotide sequence: TGTGCCAGCAGCTCAGCGGGGAAACCTGAAGCTTTCTTT. Translation gives CASSSAGKPEAFF.

The J gene is TRBJ2-1, the V gene TRBV5-1; 7 bases align to TRBD2. V was pared by 1 base and J by 8 bases, with 6 bases of the junction left unmatched. Germline CDR1 is SGHRS and CDR2 is YFSETQ. This CDR3 region has 14 residues. CDR3 region: CASSLPTSKDEQFF. The CDR3 DNA reads TGCGCCAGCAGCTTGCCGACTAGCAAGGATGAGCAGTTCTTC.

Concerning this clone itself: The sample carries other DNA sequences with the same CDR3. This sequence joins TRBV30 and TRBJ2-5; D is unclear. Germline V gene data show CDR1 as GTSNPN and CDR2 as SVGIG (reference sequence). V was shortened by 0 bases and J by 4 bases, with 6 bases between the two germline ends. The length of the CDR3 is 12 residues. The CDR3, as DNA: TGTGCCTGGAGTGTATCAGGAGAGACCCAGTACTTC. Residues: CAWSVSGETQYF.

This clone appeared a single time. The chain employs TRBV10-2 and TRBJ1-5; D is uncertain. Trimming pared 1 base from V and 0 bases from J, leaving 10 bases between. There are 16 residues in the CDR3. Germline CDR1 reads WSHSY; CDR2 reads SAAADI. CDR3 protein: CASSEYDYYSNQPQHF. In DNA, the CDR3 is TGCGCCAGCAGTGAGTACGACTATTATAGCAATCAGCCCCAGCATTTT.

In nucleotides, the CDR3 is TGTGCCAGCAGTCCTTCGACAACGTACGAGCAGTACTTC. This encodes CASSPSTTYEQYF. The gene calls are TRBV27 and TRBJ2-7; unclear D gene. Trimming pared 5 bases from V and 4 bases from J, leaving 12 bases between. Germline V lookup: CDR1 MNHEY, CDR2 SMNVEV (reference sequence). This CDR3 region has 13 residues.

This chain links TRBV5-8 with TRBJ2-3; D unclear. The CDR3 runs 14 residues. Germline V CDR1 and CDR2: SGHTS, YDEGEE. Trimming shortened V by 3 bases and J by 2 bases, and 10 bases separated the two germline ends. The CDR3: CASSYEIPTDTQYF. DNA of the CDR3: TGTGCCAGCAGCTACGAAATACCCACAGATACGCAGTATTTT.

This chain uses TRBV2 with TRBJ1-4; D gene ambiguous. Trimming took off 5 bases at V and 8 bases at J, with 9 bases between the two ends. The germline CDR1 and CDR2 sequences are SNHLY and FYNNEI. The CDR3 covers 12 residues. CDR3 in DNA: TGTGCCAGCAGTTCCGAAGGGGAAAAACTGTTTTTT. Its translation: CASSSEGEKLFF.

This clone has only one observation. The chain carries TRBV6-6 and TRBJ2-7, with a weak D call TRBD1 (6 bases). CDR1 MNHNY and CDR2 SVGAGI come from the germline V gene (reference sequence). V gave up 4 bases and J gave up 4 bases, with 14 bases separating them. CDR3 length: 14 amino acids. The CDR3 loop is CASSSGSGQYEQYF. In DNA form, the CDR3 reads TGTGCCAGCAGTTCCGGCTCGGGACAATACGAGCAGTACTTC.

The rearrangement links TRBV11-3 to TRBJ2-2; the D is unclear. This CDR3 is built from 13 residues. The V gene lost 4 bases and the J gene lost 4 bases, with 7 bases spanning the gap. CDR1 and CDR2 (germline): SGHNT, YENEEA. CDR3 amino acids: CASSSKITGELFF. In nucleotides, the CDR3 is TGTGCCAGCAGCTCTAAGATCACCGGGGAGCTGTTTTTT. Drawing the rest from reference TRBV11-3 and TRBJ2-2, the complete variable domain is EAGVVQSPRYKIIEKKQPVAFWCNPISGHNTLYWYLQNLGQGPELLIRYENEEAVDDSQLPKDRFSAERLKGVDSTLKIQPAELGDSAVYLCASSSKITGELFFGEGSRLTVL.

This rearrangement joins TRBV2 to TRBJ2-3, with 8 bases fitting TRBD2. The trim removed 6 bases at V and 6 bases at J, leaving 2 bases unmatched. The CDR3 runs to 12 residues. From germline, CDR1 is SNHLY and CDR2 FYNNEI. The CDR3 nucleotides read TGTGCCAGCAGACGGGAGGGGGATACGCAGTATTTT. Its translation: CASRREGDTQYF.

Here the CDR3 reads CASSEGLPDTQYF. The CDR3 region has the DNA TGCGCCAGCAGTGAGGGCCTCCCAGATACGCAGTATTTT. The chain joins TRBV10-2 to TRBJ2-3; the D is unclear. The V end was cut by 2 bases, the J end by 4 bases, with 7 bases between. Germline V gives CDR1 WSHSY, CDR2 SAAADI. The CDR3 consists of 13 residues.

V gene TRBV6-5 combines with J gene TRBJ2-4; 11 nucleotides line up with TRBD2. V shed 6 bases, J shed 8 bases, and the junction held 3 bases outside the gene matches. CDR3 length: 13 amino acids. Germline CDR1 reads MNHEY; CDR2 reads SVGAGI. CDR3: CASRISGGDIQYF. Written as DNA, the CDR3 is TGTGCCAGCAGGATTAGCGGGGGGGACATTCAGTACTTC.

Only one count was recorded for this clone. The chain carries TRBV7-3 and TRBJ2-3, with 8 nucleotides matching TRBD2. The junction had 7 bases not matched to a gene; V was cut back by 3 bases and J by 2 bases. The CDR3 is made up of 16 amino acids. Looked up from germline, CDR1 is SGHTA and CDR2 is FQGTGA. CDR3 sequence reads: CASSFRAGAHTDTQYF. CDR3 sequence (DNA): TGTGCCAGCAGCTTCCGAGCGGGGGCCCACACAGATACGCAGTATTTT.

On this clone itself: Other DNA sequences in this sample translate to the same CDR3. The chain has TRBV2 and TRBJ1-1, with D possibly TRBD1 on 5 matching bases. V was pared by 3 bases and J by 5 bases, with 10 bases between. The CDR3 sequence is 13 residues long. Germline CDR1 and CDR2: SNHLY and FYNNEI. This CDR3 reads CASSEEGSTEAFF. The DNA of the CDR3 is TGTGCCAGCAGTGAGGAGGGGTCTACTGAAGCTTTCTTT.

The J gene is TRBJ2-7, the V gene TRBV5-6; 12 bases line up with TRBD2. The length of the CDR3 is 15 residues. Trimming at V came to 1 base and at J to 6 bases, leaving 5 bases not matched to a gene. Germline CDR1 reads SGHDT; CDR2 reads YYEEEE. CDR3 protein: CASSLRTSGIFEQYF. The CDR3 coding sequence is TGTGCCAGCAGCTTGAGGACTAGCGGGATTTTCGAGCAGTACTTC.

The CDR3: CASSSRDRAYEQYF. Written as DNA, the CDR3 is TGTGCCAGCAGTTCCCGGGACAGAGCCTACGAGCAGTACTTC. The V and J genes are TRBV6-5 and TRBJ2-7; 7 bases map to TRBD1. Per germline, CDR1 MNHEY and CDR2 SVGAGI. The CDR3 is 14 residues long. V lost 4 bases and J lost 2; bases outside the gene matches: 5.

The chain has TRBV9 and TRBJ1-2, with 9 bases matching TRBD1. Trimming took 2 bases from V and 6 from J; bases not matched to a gene: 5. The germline V gene encodes CDR1 SGDLS and CDR2 YYNGEE. The CDR3 totals 14 residues. The CDR3 loop reads CASSVGTGYNGYTF. CDR3 bases: TGTGCCAGCAGCGTCGGGACAGGGTATAATGGCTACACCTTC. Full variable domain (missing parts from reference TRBV9 and TRBJ1-2): DSGVTQTPKHLITATGQRVTLRCSPRSGDLSVYWYQQSLDQGLQFLIQYYNGEERAKGNILERFSAQQFPDLHSELNLSSLELGDSALYFCASSVGTGYNGYTFGSGTRLTVV.

This clone was picked up one time. The J gene is TRBJ2-3, the V gene TRBV27, with D possibly matching TRBD2 (5 bases). The CDR3 spans 15 residues. Germline V gene data show CDR1 as MNHEY and CDR2 as SMNVEV (reference sequence). V was pared by 5 bases and J by 5 bases, with 17 bases between. The CDR3 loop reads CASSPRALTRDTQYF. The CDR3 bases are TGTGCCAGCAGTCCGAGGGCCCTTACAAGAGATACGCAGTATTTT.

Remarks on this clone: Within the sample, other DNA sequences also encode this same CDR3. The chain couples TRBV6-6 to TRBJ2-7; weak D call: TRBD2 (7 bases). Trimming removed 0 bases from V and 2 bases from J, with 11 bases in between. Looked up from germline, CDR1 is MNHNY and CDR2 is SVGAGI (reference sequence). CDR3 size: 15 residues. In nucleotides, the CDR3 is TGTGCCAGCAGTTACTCGAGGGGGGGAACCTACGAGCAGTACTTC. It specifies CASSYSRGGTYEQYF.

CDR3 loop: CATSRVDSGPSTEAFF. The CDR3 DNA sequence: TGTGCCACCAGCAGAGTGGATTCGGGTCCAAGCACTGAAGCTTTCTTT. The rearrangement joins TRBV15 to TRBJ1-1; D call uncertain. The CDR3 contains 16 residues. V was trimmed by 1 base and J by 4 bases, leaving 16 bases between them. Germline values: CDR1 LNHNV, CDR2 YYDKDF (reference sequence).

As for this clone: The same CDR3 is also encoded by other DNA sequences in this sample. This rearrangement joins TRBV7-9 to TRBJ1-5; 8 nucleotides agree with TRBD1. There are 15 residues in the CDR3. Germline CDR1 SEHNR, CDR2 FQNEAQ (reference sequence). The trim removed 3 bases at V and 3 bases at J, leaving 4 bases unmatched. CDR3 DNA: TGTGCCAGCAGCTTCGGGACAGGATACAATCAGCCCCAGCATTTT. Amino acid sequence: CASSFGTGYNQPQHF.

This sequence joins TRBV2 and TRBJ1-4; D is uncertain. Deletions cut 8 bases from V and 6 bases from J, with 13 bases between. The CDR3 covers 13 residues. The germline CDR1 and CDR2 sequences are SNHLY and FYNNEI. CDR3 DNA: TGTGCCAGCTGCCGGAGGTCCCATGAAAAACTGTTTTTT. Amino acids: CASCRRSHEKLFF.

This chain connects TRBV5-1 to TRBJ1-1, with 9 bases identical to TRBD1. The CDR3 is 15 amino acids. Trimming took 4 bases from V and 4 from J; bases not matched to a gene: 8. CDR1 is SGHRS and CDR2 is YFSETQ in the germline V gene. The CDR3 reads CASSATGGLGTEAFF. As DNA, the CDR3 is TGCGCCAGCAGCGCCACAGGGGGCTTGGGCACTGAAGCTTTCTTT.

Here the CDR3 reads CASSYGQGRGNTEAFF. The CDR3 DNA reads TGTGCCAGCAGTTATGGACAGGGGAGAGGAAACACTGAAGCTTTCTTT. The chain couples TRBV6-5 to TRBJ1-1, with TRBD1 matching over 9 bases. Germline trimming cut 3 bases from V and 2 bases from J; bases unmatched to any gene: 7. Germline values: CDR1 MNHEY, CDR2 SVGAGI. The CDR3 loop spans 16 amino acids.